Described below is a single TCR beta chain sequence and its context. Its antigen is not yet known. Base quality data are lacking; no much larger clone is found one base away. In total, approximately 690 healthy bone marrow donors made up the cohort. All cohort members were sampled while nominally healthy, although unrecorded immune exposures were likely present. The donor was CMV seronegative and belonged to the group of around 400 seronegative cohort members. Every donor gave a peripheral blood sample, and the peripheral blood mononuclear cells from that sample were used for TCR beta sequencing. The Qiagen DNeasy Blood Extraction Kit was used to extract genomic DNA from the blood cell samples. These data come from a study of cytomegalovirus exposure and HLA in healthy donors (dated by TCRdb to 2016 to 2017). About the study as a whole: An earlier analysis of roughly 570 of the donors reported approximately 300 Gb of sequence data and 95 million to 140 million unique TCR beta sequences obtained from about 179 million T cells. The number of donors typed differed by locus, with roughly 629-640 for A, B, C, DRB1 and DQB1, more than 500 for DQA1, over 600 for DPA1, and some 440 for DPB1. Several DR-DQ haplotypes were treated as single units for association and clustering because of strong linkage in the cohort. The later analysis used no new phenotypic data to find candidate immune exposures, relying instead on TCR beta sequences and their occurrence across donors. Both class I and class II loci were covered by HLA typing, at four-digit resolution. High-throughput TCR immunosequencing, statistical association of individual TCRs with disease status, and machine learning were combined to predict cytomegalovirus infection status. Among about 360 genotyped donors of the cohort, an average of approximately 230,000 unique TCR beta nucleotide sequences were sequenced per donor, roughly a sixth of them non-productive. Donor age, sex, ethnicity and CMV serostatus were collected together with the repertoire data. To decide whether each TCR beta V gene segment behaved as functional or pseudogenic, an earlier analysis of some 600 of the donors relied on high-throughput TCR beta sequencing. Besides the first cohort of 500 to 700 subjects, a separate validation cohort made up of 95 to 150 different subjects was used. Genome-wide SNP genotypes for about 65% of the 666 donors were used in a later genetic analysis, which treated that subset as a discovery cohort. Every discovery cohort repertoire had been produced on one sequencing platform. The T cell repertoires of roughly 660 subjects were profiled by immunosequencing and related to cytomegalovirus serostatus. Of the 300 to 400 genotyped donors, 65% to 90% fell in the genetic ancestry cluster associated with self-reported Caucasian donors. Approximately 310 gigabases of sequencing data and 70 million to 100 million unique TCR sequences were included in an early release covering several hundred HLA-typed donors. In a later analysis, previously published TCR beta repertoires from several hundred donors were re-analyzed and high-resolution HLA genotyping was added so that TCR occurrence patterns could be studied. The study aimed to test whether signatures of past pathogen exposure could be identified by cataloging public T cell receptors.

Overall results and qualifications from the work: For the cohort, immune exposure information was limited to CMV serostatus. Broadly in line with IMGT annotations, most TCR beta V segments showed up in productive rearrangements about 87% or about 30% of the time in an earlier analysis of some 590 of the donors. Linkage disequilibrium might explain the correlated functional status among segregating V segments, but an unknown experimental factor could not be excluded. Because counts were too low, about 17 rarely observed V segments, including chromosome 9 orphons, were excluded from the earlier analysis of some 590 of the donors. It was suggested by the authors that the approach could potentially be generalized to other disease states and immunological phenotypes. In the study, about 150 TCR beta chains were listed as associated with cytomegalovirus. Most CMV-associated TCR beta chains appeared to be HLA-restricted in a later analysis, and the HLA associations seemed to be driven largely by CMV exposure. A further reported finding was that TCR beta sequences accurately predicted the HLA-A and HLA-B alleles for most subjects in the first cohort. In a later analysis, several top co-occurrence clusters were reported to appear linked to parvovirus B19, influenza, CMV and Epstein-Barr virus. Most TCR sequences were seen in very few donors, while some public TCRs were found in many individuals. Compared with the roughly 670-donor mean, donors in an Asian-associated ancestry cluster had fewer N-insertions in productive TCRs, according to a later genetic analysis. The sequencing pipeline was judged likely to have produced a cluster of highly shared sequence variants as a technical artifact. In a later analysis, HLA-associated TCR beta chains were found to be more clonally expanded and to have lower generation probabilities than equally common non-associated chains. V-gene and J-gene trimming of TCR beta chains was associated with a missense DCLRE1C variant in a later genetic analysis, and the association was replicated in an independent cohort. HLA typing was unavailable for some donors at each locus, so association tests used only the typed subset. The classifier was reported to diagnose cytomegalovirus status with high specificity and sensitivity in both the original and validation cohorts. Specific HLA alleles were associated with 15,000 to 20,000 TCR beta sequences at a false discovery rate of 0.05 in a later analysis. Assigning TCR associations to individual alleles was difficult when HLA alleles, especially DR and DQ, strongly co-occurred. In vitro tests confirmed that a few of the cytomegalovirus-associated TCR beta chains recognize cytomegalovirus antigens. According to a later analysis, TCR association rates differed among HLA loci, with DRB1 alleles showing the most associated TCRs and HLA-C alleles showing the fewest. This cohort had only TCR beta chains sequenced, and the lack of alpha or paired-chain data limited which features could be detected. Roughly uniform sequencing depth across donors was assumed in presence/absence analyses, although this assumption may not hold.

The library was built by means of the immunoSEQ multiplex PCR assay. The multiplex PCR relied on a mix of 60 forward primers for TCR Vbeta segments and 13 reverse primers for TCR Jbeta segments. The CDR3 region of rearranged TCR beta genes was amplified from genomic DNA with a multiplex PCR assay. Amplified TCR beta libraries were sequenced as 87-base-pair reads on the Illumina HiSeq System. In the original analysis: A later analysis counted about 82 million unique TCR beta chains across the 500 to 850 repertoires, and about 10 million of these chains were shared by at least two donors. Raw reads were error-corrected and collapsed into unique sequences by a nearest-neighbor algorithm in which closely related sequences were merged to remove PCR and sequencing errors. V, D and J gene segments were assigned by aligning CDR3 sequences to IMGT reference sequences. For a sequence to be retained, a match of at least six nucleotides was required to both a V gene segment and a J gene segment. A rearrangement counted as productive if the CDR3 had no stop codons and remained in frame with V and J, and every other rearrangement counted as non-productive. CDR3 was defined according to IMGT convention as the region running from the second conserved V-encoded cysteine to the conserved J-encoded phenylalanine. The earlier analysis of about 610 of the donors excluded sequences that lacked an unambiguous match to a single V gene segment. In an earlier analysis of 587 of the donors, a V segment was called functional when productive rearrangements were above 56.7%, and segregating when the standard deviation between donors exceeded 5%. A statistical classification framework was developed to diagnose cytomegalovirus status using the catalog of TCR beta chain sequences. A later analysis assigned V and J genes by comparing TCR nucleotide sequences with IMGT/GENE-DB human TR gene sequences. In a later analysis, CDR3 sequences and most-parsimonious VDJ recombination scenarios were assigned using the TCRdist pipeline. In a later analysis, each TCR beta chain was defined by its CDR3 amino acid sequence together with its V-gene family, and reads without a unique V-gene family were excluded. In a later analysis, nearly 600 highly shared, low-generation-probability nucleotide sequences were removed to address suspected cross-contamination and a sequencing artifact. A later analysis calculated a clonal expansion index for each public chain from normalized within-repertoire ranks of inferred template counts. Generation probabilities in a later analysis came from a VDJ recombination model fitted to out-of-frame rearrangements, and those results were checked against IGoR. In a later analysis, hypergeometric tests were used to score TCR-TCR, TCR-HLA and TCR-CMV co-occurrence, with a repertoire-size bias correction applied to TCR pairs. In a later analysis, false discovery rates were estimated by permuting HLA or CMV assignments 20 times. In a later analysis, co-occurring TCRs were grouped with DBSCAN, and TCRdist sequence similarity was added when clustering was performed within HLA-allele-positive subsets. Repertoires with fewer than 30,000 or more than 120,000 public chains, plus five repertoires with anomalous nucleotide sharing, were excluded from co-occurrence clustering. TCRdb limited this immuneACCESS table to in-frame rearrangements with V and J called. A share of clones is missing; checked studies link under half to unresolved V genes, and the rest is unexplained. Clonal size and the V and J genes are those of that table, whereas D and trimming came from the DNA. This sample holds 95,000 to 100,000 clones; around four fifths were observed only once. The top ten clones comprise more than 1.5% of the sample.

This TCR derives from a man aged 35-49 years in good health and CMV-seronegative. Sequenced material: PBMCs.

The DNA sequence reads TGTGCCAGCAGTGACCATAGCGGGAGCTCCTACGAGCAGTACTTC. This gives the protein CASSDHSGSSYEQYF. The chain is assembled from TRBV9 and TRBJ2-7; 9 middle bases align to TRBD2. Relative to germline, V is missing 5 bases and J is missing 0 bases, with 6 bases of the junction outside any gene match. The germline V gene gives CDR1 as SGDLS and CDR2 as YYNGEE. Counted from cysteine to phenylalanine, this CDR3 has 15 amino acids. The entry retains the CDR3 DNA only, 45 bases that are in frame from base 1.